The 5 T cell receptor beta chains given below trace back to one sample, sequenced in a study of Ad26.COV2.S vaccination and SARS-CoV-2 variants. Treatment noted: some 19 received Ad26.COV2.S at low or high dose, single or two shots; about 5 received placebo; per-sample allocation not given. Samples analyzed were those drawn on day 63 after the first vaccine or placebo injection. Here immunoSEQ multiplex PCR was the method, and the copy in TCRdb shows in-frame clones only, minus some. The sample holds hundreds of thousands of clones, about 87% seen once. The sample consisted of peripheral blood, taken in a trial of Ad26.COV2.S vaccine versus placebo. The receptors originated from a person aged 18-60 years who received the Ad26.COV2.S COVID-19 vaccine or a placebo.

This CDR3 is CASSTSVGGDSQNTIYF. CDR3 coding DNA: TGTGCCAGCAGCACTAGTGTGGGGGGCGACTCCCAAAACACCATATATTTT. The chain combines TRBV9 with TRBJ1-3, with D possibly being TRBD1 (6 bases). Per germline, CDR1 SGDLS and CDR2 YYNGEE. CDR3 length: 17 residues. V gave up 4 bases and J gave up 6 bases, with 23 bases separating them.

This chain connects TRBV29-1 to TRBJ1-4; no definite D call. CDR1 is SQVTM and CDR2 is ANQGSEA in the germline V gene. The V end lost 4 bases, the J end lost 3 bases, and 6 bases lay between the germline ends. The CDR3 runs to 12 residues. This CDR3 reads CSVGSSNEKLFF. CDR3 sequence (DNA): TGCAGCGTTGGCAGCTCTAATGAAAAACTGTTTTTT.

The chain combines TRBV4-1 with TRBJ1-2; the D gene is possibly TRBD1 (6 bases). Germline CDR1 MGHRA, CDR2 YSYEKL. This CDR3 spans 14 amino acids. Trimming stripped 1 base from V and 5 bases from J, with 11 bases between. The CDR3: CASSQGTGRYGYTF. CDR3 bases: TGCGCCAGCAGCCAAGGAACAGGGCGTTATGGCTACACCTTC.

The chain couples TRBV30 to TRBJ1-1, with TRBD1 matching 7 bases. CDR3 length equals 13 residues. Losses at the gene ends were 4 bases for V and 0 bases for J; bases not matched to a gene: 2. Germline V gives CDR1 GTSNPN, CDR2 SVGIG (reference sequence). The CDR3 DNA follows: TGTGCCTGGAAGGGACAGATGAACACTGAAGCTTTCTTT. As protein: CAWKGQMNTEAFF.

V usage is TRBV11-3 and J usage is TRBJ2-7; 8 positions agree with TRBD1. The V gene end was trimmed by 2 bases and the J gene end by 6 bases; junction bases not matched to a gene: 3. The CDR3 length is 13 residues. Germline V gene lookup returns CDR1 SGHNT and CDR2 YENEEA. CDR3 region: CASSLKTGVEQYF. The CDR3 nucleotides are TGTGCCAGCAGCTTAAAGACAGGGGTCGAGCAGTACTTC.